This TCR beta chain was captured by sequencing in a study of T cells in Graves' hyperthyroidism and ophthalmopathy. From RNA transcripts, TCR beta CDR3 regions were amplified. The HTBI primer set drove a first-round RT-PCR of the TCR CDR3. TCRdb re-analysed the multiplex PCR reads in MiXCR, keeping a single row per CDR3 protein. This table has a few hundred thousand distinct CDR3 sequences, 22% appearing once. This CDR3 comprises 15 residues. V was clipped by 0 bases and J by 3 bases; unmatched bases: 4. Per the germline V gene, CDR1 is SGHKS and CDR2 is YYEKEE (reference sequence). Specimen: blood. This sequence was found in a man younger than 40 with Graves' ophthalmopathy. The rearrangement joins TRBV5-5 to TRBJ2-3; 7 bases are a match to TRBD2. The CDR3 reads CASSLDQGGTDTQYF. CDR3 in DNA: TGTGCCAGCAGCTTGGACCAGGGAGGGACAGATACGCAGTATTTT.